The next 30 T cell receptor beta chains were all read from a single sample in a study of blood T cells in healthy people across ages. It was with a sample-barcoded 5' primer and a J-beta primer mix that a second PCR of roughly 7 to 12 cycles was run. TCRdb itself ran the 5' RACE reads through MiXCR, one entry per CDR3 protein. This repertoire shows over 1,200,000 distinct CDR3 sequences, around 59% found once; its top ten account for roughly 7%. Sequenced material: blood. These receptors were collected from a young man in good health.

V is TRBV7-9 and J is TRBJ2-5, with 8 bases that match TRBD2. J lost 11 bases, V lost 6 bases, and 20 bases had no gene match. Germline values: CDR1 SEHNR, CDR2 FQNEAQ (reference sequence). The CDR3 loop spans 16 amino acids. CDR3 loop: CASSPLVRGAYNEQYF. The CDR3 DNA reads TGTGCCAGCAGTCCCCTCGTGCGGGGGGCGTACAATGAGCAGTACTTC.

Only a few counts were recorded for this clonotype. This chain joins TRBV27 and TRBJ2-1; D perhaps matches TRBD2 (5 bases). CDR1 is MNHEY, CDR2 SMNVEV, per germline (reference sequence). V lost 7 bases and J lost 5, with 15 bases in between. The CDR3 has 14 residues. The CDR3 loop reads CASKVAGRHNEQFF. For the CDR3, the DNA is TGTGCCAGCAAGGTCGCGGGCAGACACAATGAGCAGTTCTTC.

This clonotype has a handful of counts. This sequence joins TRBV7-9 and TRBJ1-6; the D is unclear. V was clipped by 7 bases and J by 0 bases, with 10 bases between them. Germline lookup yields CDR1 SEHNR and CDR2 FQNEAQ (reference sequence). This CDR3 is 15 amino acids long. The CDR3 spells CASNQASSYNSPLHF. The CDR3 nucleotides are TGTGCCAGCAACCAGGCGAGCTCCTATAATTCACCCCTCCACTTT.

Comment on this clonotype: Relative to the germline gene, one junction end is altered; a read error may explain this. The rearrangement links TRBV4-2 to TRBJ2-4, with 9 bases that match TRBD2. The better agreement between TRBJ2-7 and the DNA end casts doubt on the J call. CDR1 is LGHNA, CDR2 YNFKEQ, per germline. The CDR3 sequence is 14 residues long. In DNA, the CDR3 is TGTGCCGGCAGCTGGCGGGGGGGCCAGTACGAGCAGTACTTC. It specifies CAGSWRGGQYEQYF.

This chain connects TRBV7-6 to TRBJ2-5, with TRBD1 identical over 10 bases. TRBJ2-7 matches the DNA end more closely, so the J call is doubtful. The CDR3 length is 15 residues. Germline V gene lookup returns CDR1 SGHVS and CDR2 FNYEAQ. CDR3 protein: CASSMGQGQIYEQYF. The CDR3, as DNA: TGTGCCAGCAGCATGGGACAGGGGCAGATTTACGAGCAGTACTTC.

The CDR3 region is CATERREGRYEQYF. CDR3 DNA sequence: TGTGCCACCGAAAGGCGGGAGGGCAGGTACGAGCAGTACTTC. V gene TRBV10-3 combines with J gene TRBJ2-7; TRBD2 aligns across 9 bases. The V segment lost 10 bases and the J segment 4 bases; nucleotides outside the gene matches: 11. Germline V gene data show CDR1 as ENHRY and CDR2 as SYGVKD. CDR3 length: 14 amino acids.

The genes are TRBV6-6 and TRBJ2-1, with TRBD2 matching over 14 bases. This CDR3 has 15 residues. J gave up 8 bases and V 5 bases, and 5 bases lay outside the gene matches. The germline CDR1 and CDR2 sequences are MNHNY and SVGAGI (reference sequence). The CDR3 DNA reads TGTGCCAGCAGTGACCGACTAGCGGGAGGGCATGAGCAGTTCTTC. Translating it yields CASSDRLAGGHEQFF.

This chain connects TRBV20-1 to TRBJ2-7; D tentatively fits TRBD1 or TRBD2 (5 bases each). Trimming stripped 6 bases from V and 6 bases from J, with 15 bases between. CDR3 length: 12 amino acids. Germline CDR1 reads DFQATT; CDR2 reads SNEGSKA (reference sequence). CDR3 sequence reads: CSARGPVREQYF. The CDR3 DNA reads as TGCAGTGCCCGGGGACCCGTCCGCGAGCAGTACTTC.

The chain links TRBV7-9 to TRBJ2-7; unclear D gene. V dropped 4 bases and J dropped 0 bases, with 13 bases sitting between them. Germline V gives CDR1 SEHNR, CDR2 FQNEAQ (reference sequence). This CDR3 region has 15 residues. The CDR3 loop is CASSSRQASSYEQYF. The DNA of the CDR3 is TGTGCCAGCAGCTCCCGCCAGGCTAGCTCCTACGAGCAGTACTTC.

The chain combines TRBV4-1 with TRBJ2-1; 8 positions agree with TRBD2. The trim removed 3 bases at V and 7 bases at J, leaving 26 bases unmatched. Germline values: CDR1 MGHRA, CDR2 YSYEKL. CDR3 length equals 21 residues. In DNA form, the CDR3 reads TGCGCCAGCAGCCACGTCGTTACTTTGGGGCTACTAGCGGAAGTTCGAAATGAGCAGTTCTTC. This codes for CASSHVVTLGLLAEVRNEQFF.

V and J are TRBV10-3 and TRBJ1-2; D remains unclear. Per the germline V gene, CDR1 is ENHRY and CDR2 is SYGVKD. This CDR3 is built from 15 residues. The ends were cut back, 7 bases at V and 6 bases at J, with 21 bases in the middle. CDR3 residues: CAIMAAQTLSDGYTF. The CDR3 DNA reads TGTGCCATCATGGCCGCCCAAACCCTCTCCGATGGCTACACCTTC.

This chain links TRBV7-2 with TRBJ2-7; TRBD1 might be the D (7 bases). CDR1 SGHTA and CDR2 FQGNSA come from the germline V gene. The CDR3 contains 15 residues. V was clipped by 1 base and J by 1 base, with 11 bases between them. As DNA, the CDR3 is TGTGCCAGCAGCTTAGAGGCAGGGGGGTCCTACGAGCAGTACTTC. This codes for CASSLEAGGSYEQYF.

V and J are TRBV25-1 and TRBJ2-3; D is unclear. Trimming shortened V by 3 bases and J by 5 bases, and 9 bases separated the two germline ends. Germline assignment: CDR1 MGHDK and CDR2 SYGVNS. The CDR3 is made up of 13 amino acids. The CDR3 DNA sequence: TGTGCCAGCAGTGACCCGGGCGGAGATACGCAGTATTTT. Translated: CASSDPGGDTQYF.

The rearrangement uses TRBV27 and TRBJ2-7, with a tentative D call TRBD1 (5 bases). This CDR3 has 13 residues. Trimming took 1 base from V and 7 from J, leaving 11 bases between them. CDR1 and CDR2 from the germline V gene are MNHEY and SMNVEV (reference sequence). The CDR3 nucleotides read TGTGCCAGCAGTTTATATACAGGAAGGGAGCAGTACTTC. Translation: CASSLYTGREQYF.

This chain uses TRBV20-1 with TRBJ2-1, with TRBD2 identical over 8 bases. Trimming cost V 3 bases and J 0 bases; bases outside gene matches: 19. The germline V gene has CDR1 DFQATT and CDR2 SNEGSKA (reference sequence). The CDR3 extends over 20 amino acids. DNA of the CDR3: TGCAGTGCTAGGATCCCCACACGGAGCGGGAGTTTTGGCTCCTACAATGAGCAGTTCTTC. Residues: CSARIPTRSGSFGSYNEQFF.

This chain uses TRBV21-1 with TRBJ2-7; TRBD2, the table's D call, was not compared with the DNA. TRBV21-1 is assigned pseudogene status. The CDR3 loop spans 15 amino acids. The CDR3 loop is CASSKRAGAPREQYF. CDR3 coding DNA: TGTGCCAGCAGCAAAAGGGCAGGGGCCCCTCGCGAGCAGTACTTC.

This chain connects TRBV9 to TRBJ2-7, with D possibly being TRBD1 (6 bases). This CDR3 is 14 amino acids long. From germline, CDR1 is SGDLS and CDR2 YYNGEE. Trimming shortened V by 0 bases and J by 4 bases, and 11 bases separated the two germline ends. CDR3 region: CASSVAGHPYEQYF. CDR3 DNA: TGTGCCAGCAGCGTAGCGGGACACCCTTACGAGCAGTACTTC. Complete variable domain (other parts from reference TRBV9 and TRBJ2-7): DSGVTQTPKHLITATGQRVTLRCSPRSGDLSVYWYQQSLDQGLQFLIQYYNGEERAKGNILERFSAQQFPDLHSELNLSSLELGDSALYFCASSVAGHPYEQYFGPGTRLTVT.

Only a few counts were recorded for this clonotype. The chain couples TRBV4-1 to TRBJ2-4; 8 nucleotides line up with TRBD1. Matching the DNA end better, TRBJ2-7 makes the J call doubtful. The CDR3 length is 13 residues. The germline CDR1 and CDR2 sequences are MGHRA and YSYEKL. The CDR3 loop is CASSRNRGDEQYF. The CDR3 region has the DNA TGCGCCAGCAGCAGAAACAGGGGGGACGAGCAGTACTTC.

In its sample, this clonotype was seen a few times. The chain employs TRBV3-1 and TRBJ2-4, with 10 bases that match TRBD2. There are 21 residues in the CDR3. Germline loops: CDR1 LGHDT, CDR2 YNNKEL (reference sequence). The V segment lost 2 bases and the J segment 0 bases; nucleotides outside the gene matches: 16. Here the CDR3 reads CASSQRVISGRRQLAKNIQYF. CDR3 in DNA: TGTGCCAGCAGCCAACGAGTGATTAGCGGGAGGAGACAACTAGCCAAAAACATTCAGTACTTC.

This clonotype showed up just once. The chain combines TRBV7-2 with TRBJ2-1; 9 bases fit TRBD1. The J call may be incorrect, as the DNA end agrees better with TRBJ2-7. The CDR3 totals 16 residues. In germline, CDR1 is SGHTA, CDR2 FQGNSA. As DNA, the CDR3 is TGTGCCAGCAGCGCCCCGGGACAGGGCTCAGCAAAGGAGCAGTACTTC. It encodes CASSAPGQGSAKEQYF.

This clonotype was recorded a few times. The genes are TRBV4-2 and TRBJ2-3; D possibly corresponds to TRBD2 (7 bases). The V gene's germline CDR1 is LGHNA and CDR2 YNFKEQ. The CDR3 consists of 18 residues. Trimming took off 1 base at V and 3 bases at J, with 20 bases between the two ends. The CDR3 DNA follows: TGTGCCAGCAGCCAAGGTCAGGGTGGGGGGGCCTTGACAGATACGCAGTATTTT. Its translation: CASSQGQGGGALTDTQYF.

This rearrangement joins TRBV29-1 to TRBJ2-3, with D possibly matching TRBD2 (6 bases). V lost 3 bases, J lost 3 bases, and 13 bases lay in between. Germline V lookup: CDR1 SQVTM, CDR2 ANQGSEA. The CDR3 contains 14 residues. CDR3 in DNA: TGCAGCGTTGACCCTAGCGTGAGGACAGATACGCAGTATTTT. It codes for CSVDPSVRTDTQYF.

Here the CDR3 reads CASSVSAGETQYF. The CDR3 bases are TGTGCCAGCAGTGTTTCGGCGGGGGAGACCCAGTACTTC. V and J are TRBV27 and TRBJ2-5, with a possible D match to TRBD2 (6 bases). V shed 5 bases and J shed 5 bases, with 12 bases lying between them. The length of the CDR3 is 13 residues. The germline gives CDR1 MNHEY, CDR2 SMNVEV (reference sequence).

The chain combines TRBV5-1 with TRBJ2-1, with a possible D match to TRBD2 (6 bases). This CDR3 region has 13 residues. V lost 1 base to trimming and J lost 9 bases, with 11 bases between them. Germline values: CDR1 SGHRS, CDR2 YFSETQ. In DNA, the CDR3 is TGCGCCAGCAGCTTGCTGGCGGGAAGTGAGCAGTTCTTC. Amino acid sequence: CASSLLAGSEQFF.

CDR3 protein: CSGGLATGELFF. CDR3 in DNA: TGCAGTGGGGGACTAGCAACCGGGGAGCTGTTTTTT. This rearrangement joins TRBV20-1 to TRBJ2-2; 9 bases fit TRBD2. The germline V gene has CDR1 DFQATT and CDR2 SNEGSKA (reference sequence). The CDR3 extends over 12 amino acids. The V gene end was trimmed by 7 bases and the J gene end by 5 bases; junction bases not matched to a gene: 2.

The chain recombines TRBV25-1 with TRBJ2-4, with TRBD1 matching over 7 bases. The J call may be in error: the DNA end matches TRBJ2-5 better. Germline CDR1 MGHDK, CDR2 SYGVNS. The CDR3 is made up of 16 amino acids. CDR3 sequence reads: CASSESSTGIKETQYF. The CDR3 nucleotides are TGTGCCAGCAGTGAATCATCGACAGGGATCAAAGAGACCCAGTACTTC.

Only one count was recorded for this clonotype. The gene calls are TRBV7-2 and TRBJ1-2; D uncertain. The CDR3 spans 15 residues. With 3 bases removed from V and 4 bases from J, the gap between germline ends came to 15 bases. Germline CDR1 reads SGHTA; CDR2 reads FQGNSA. CDR3 sequence: CASSFSSRELYGYTF. The DNA for the CDR3 is TGTGCCAGCAGCTTTAGTTCCCGGGAGCTCTATGGCTACACCTTC.

The chain joins TRBV27 to TRBJ2-7; the D gene is possibly TRBD2 (5 bases). Germline V gene sequence: CDR1 MNHEY, CDR2 SMNVEV (reference sequence). The CDR3 sequence is 15 residues long. The V end was cut by 5 bases, the J end by 3 bases, with 17 bases between. For the CDR3, the DNA is TGTGCCAGCAGTCTGCGGACGGGGTCAGGCTACGAGCAGTACTTC. This codes for CASSLRTGSGYEQYF.

CDR3 residues: CASTTSNQPQHF. In nucleotides, the CDR3 is TGTGCCAGCACAACGAGCAATCAGCCCCAGCATTTT. The rearrangement uses TRBV7-9 and TRBJ1-5; D ambiguous. The germline V gene encodes CDR1 SEHNR and CDR2 FQNEAQ (reference sequence). CDR3 length: 12 residues. With 7 bases removed from V and 1 base from J, the gap between germline ends came to 5 bases.

This chain links TRBV20-1 with TRBJ2-3, with 8 bases that match TRBD2. The CDR3 contains 14 residues. The germline CDR1 and CDR2 sequences are DFQATT and SNEGSKA (reference sequence). Losses at the gene ends were 2 bases for V and 3 bases for J; bases not matched to a gene: 4. CDR3 bases: TGCAGTGCTAGACCGACTAGCGAGACAGATACGCAGTATTTT. Translated: CSARPTSETDTQYF.